One TCR beta chain is described in this entry. Its antigen is unidentified. Thyroid surgery was preceded by no treatment in any patient. In the authors' methods: CDR3 differences across clinicopathological groups were used to build a distant-metastasis classifier for papillary thyroid cancer. TCRdb re-called the PCR reads through MiXCR. The V and J calls follow TCRdb's processing rather than the paper's. The table shows tens of thousands of clones, with around 29% occurring only once. Germline V gene lookup returns CDR1 KGHSH and CDR2 LQKENI. The CDR3 spans 17 residues. Trimming shortened V by 2 bases and J by 2 bases, and 16 bases separated the two germline ends. The record originates from a study of metastatic and nonmetastatic thyroid tumors. Study-level results: For both blood and tumor, malignant thyroid tumors reportedly showed significantly higher TCR beta diversity than benign nodules did.

The rearrangement uses TRBV18 and TRBJ1-5; no clear D. This receptor was obtained from a female donor with papillary thyroid cancer or a benign thyroid nodule (not recorded which). Some clones in this sample may be carry-over from other donors' samples. Source material: blood. CDR3 amino acids: CASSPIAVGMGNQPQHF. The CDR3 DNA reads as TGTGCCAGCTCACCAATTGCAGTAGGGATGGGCAATCAGCCCCAGCATTTT.